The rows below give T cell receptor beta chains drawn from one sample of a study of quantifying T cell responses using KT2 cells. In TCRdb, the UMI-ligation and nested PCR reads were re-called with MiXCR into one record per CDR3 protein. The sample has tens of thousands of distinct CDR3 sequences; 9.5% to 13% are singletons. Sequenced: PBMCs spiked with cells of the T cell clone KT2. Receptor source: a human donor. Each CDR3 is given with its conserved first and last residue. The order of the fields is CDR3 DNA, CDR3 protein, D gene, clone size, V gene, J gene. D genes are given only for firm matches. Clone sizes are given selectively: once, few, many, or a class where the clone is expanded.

TGTGCCAGCAGCCCGGGGGGGGCGCTTGGCTACACCTTC	CASSPGGALGYTF	-	-	TRBV3-1	TRBJ1-2
TGTGCCATCACCGGGACAGAAAACATTCAGTACTTC	CAITGTENIQYF	TRBD1	few	TRBV10-3	TRBJ2-4
TGTGCCAGCAGCTTAATGGGACAGGGGGATTCACCCCTCCACTTT	CASSLMGQGDSPLHF	TRBD1	few	TRBV7-9	TRBJ1-6
TGTGCCAGCAGTTTAGGACAGGGGGTATGGAATGAGCAGTTCTTC	CASSLGQGVWNEQFF	TRBD1	few	TRBV11-2	TRBJ2-1
TGTGCCAGCAGCGTAGACACCCAACAAGAGACCCAGTACTTC	CASSVDTQQETQYF	-	-	TRBV9	TRBJ2-5
TGTGCCAGCAGCTCCGCTAGCGGGAGTAAGAATACGCAGTATTTT	CASSSASGSKNTQYF	TRBD2	-	TRBV5-6	TRBJ2-3
TGTGCCACCAGTGGACAGGGGAGGACCGGGGAGCTGTTTTTT	CATSGQGRTGELFF	TRBD1	-	TRBV24-1	TRBJ2-2
TGCAGTGCCCCCCCCGTACAGGGGGACTACGAGCAGTACTTC	CSAPPVQGDYEQYF	TRBD1	many	TRBV20-1	TRBJ2-7
TGTGCCAGCAGGGCGGGGGGGCGGACAGATACGCAGTATTTT	CASRAGGRTDTQYF	TRBD2	-	TRBV6-6	TRBJ2-3
TGCAGTGCTAGAGGGGGGGGCCCCCAAGAGACCCAGTACTTC	CSARGGGPQETQYF	-	medium-sized	TRBV20-1	TRBJ2-5
TGTGCCAGCAGCGACAGGGCCCAGCCCCAGCATTTT	CASSDRAQPQHF	TRBD1	-	TRBV7-2	TRBJ1-5
TGTGCCAGCAGCCAAGCGCCCTGGGGGGGGACAAGGGACAATGAGCAGTTCTTC	CASSQAPWGGTRDNEQFF	-	-	TRBV4-2	TRBJ2-1
TGTGCCAGCAGCTTCCGGCAGCAAAGTAAAGATACGCAGTATTTT	CASSFRQQSKDTQYF	-	-	TRBV7-9	TRBJ2-3
TGTGCCAGCAAGGGACTAGCGGGAGGAATGGAGCAGTTCTTC	CASKGLAGGMEQFF	TRBD2	many	TRBV6-2/TRBV6-3	TRBJ2-1
TGTGCCAGCAGTTGGCCCGGGACAGGGGTTCAGCCCCAGCATTTT	CASSWPGTGVQPQHF	TRBD1	few	TRBV6-6	TRBJ1-5
TGTGCCAGCAGCCAAGATTTCATGGGGGGATTCTCCTACGAGCAGTACTTC	CASSQDFMGGFSYEQYF	-	-	TRBV3-1	TRBJ2-7
TGTGCCAGCTCCCCGCTAGGGGGGGCCAACACAGATACGCAGTATTTT	CASSPLGGANTDTQYF	-	-	TRBV18	TRBJ2-3
TGTGCCAGCAGCTTTCATACTGAGCAGTTCTTC	CASSFHTEQFF	-	-	TRBV11-2	TRBJ2-1
TGCAGCGTTGAGGCGGAGCTGGTCACAGATACGCAGTATTTT	CSVEAELVTDTQYF	-	few	TRBV29-1	TRBJ2-3
TGTGCCAGCAGCACTGCCTGGGGTACAGATACGCAGTATTTT	CASSTAWGTDTQYF	-	many	TRBV11-3	TRBJ2-3
TGTGCCATCAGTGAGTCCGGGGCCCTCAATTCACCCCTCCACTTT	CAISESGALNSPLHF	-	many	TRBV10-3	TRBJ1-6
TGTGCCATCAACCCCGGATTTGAAGAGACCCAGTACTTC	CAINPGFEETQYF	-	-	TRBV10-3	TRBJ2-5